This T cell receptor beta chain was sequenced for a study of blood T cell repertoires in COVID-19. Overall study context: Researchers got acute and convalescent COVID-19 samples from the United States, Italy and Spain. Sources were T cells, B-cell-depleted T cells, or PBMCs; the material itself was cDNA or gDNA.

This clone was seen only once. Original methodology: How many nucleated cells were present was estimated from reference gene primer amplification. Using immunoSEQ multiplex PCR, the repertoire was profiled, and TCRdb retains in-frame clones only, with some absent. V, J and clone size are those of that table, while D and trimming were read from the DNA. This sample has about 170,000 clones; around 87% occur once, and the top ten carry roughly 3.9%. V was clipped by 6 bases and J by 0 bases, with 12 bases between them. CDR1 and CDR2 (germline): MGHDK, SYGVNS. There are 14 residues in the CDR3. V is TRBV25-1 and J is TRBJ2-7; D not certain. The sequence came from a man younger than 35 with active or convalescent COVID-19. The sample comprised peripheral blood. In DNA form, the CDR3 reads TGTGCCAGCAGACCCCCACAACCCTCCTACGAGCAGTACTTC. Protein sequence: CASRPPQPSYEQYF.